These 25 T cell receptor beta chains were all obtained from the same sample, sequenced in a study of tumor-infiltrating lymphocytes in primary liver carcinoma. TCR beta cDNA was made from 500 ng total RNA with a constant-region primer. Construction of TCR beta libraries relied on three successive nested multiplex PCR rounds employing slightly modified ARM-PCR. Running 10 cycles apiece, the first two PCR rounds relied on TRBV1-TRBV30 forward primers together with a C-beta reverse primer. Each CDR3 protein gets one entry after TCRdb re-called the multiplex PCR reads with MiXCR. The sample consists of 70,000 to 95,000 distinct CDR3 sequences, approximately 70% of them appearing once. RNA and DNA were co-extracted from roughly 20-30 mg of unsorted bulk tissue. The sample comprised liver tumor tissue from sampling region 4. Subset reported: tumor region T4, right-lateral pole. The receptors originated from a middle-aged man with primary liver carcinoma and hepatitis B virus infection.

The sample holds one count of this clonotype. The chain uses TRBV7-2 and TRBJ2-3; D is uncertain. The germline CDR1 and CDR2 sequences are SGHTA and FQGNSA. Trimming pared 6 bases from V and 6 bases from J, leaving 7 bases between. The CDR3 has 11 residues. The CDR3 DNA is TGTGCCAGCAGTTACTTTGATACGCAGTATTTT. The encoded protein is CASSYFDTQYF.

The rearrangement uses TRBV6-1 and TRBJ1-6; TRBD1 might be the D (5 bases). This CDR3 has 16 residues. Germline CDR1 is MNHNS and CDR2 is SASEGT. The ends were cut back, 2 bases at V and 7 bases at J, with 15 bases in the middle. The CDR3 DNA reads as TGTGCCAGCAGTGAATCGGGGGGTGTGAAAAATTCACCCCTCCACTTT. It is translated as CASSESGGVKNSPLHF.

Concerning this clonotype: The junction shows a germline mismatch at one end, possibly a read error. The chain uses TRBV11-2 and TRBJ2-1, with TRBD1 matching over 7 bases. The CDR3 is 16 amino acids. The germline gives CDR1 SGHAT, CDR2 FQNNGV. The CDR3 here is CACSQSTGEVYNEQFF. In nucleotides, the CDR3 is TGTGCCTGCAGCCAGTCCACAGGGGAAGTCTACAATGAGCAGTTCTTC.

As to this clonotype: This may arise from a read error, as a much more abundant clone is one base away. V usage is TRBV2 and J usage is TRBJ2-5; D uncertain. V lost 4 bases to trimming and J lost 4 bases, with 4 bases between them. CDR1 is SNHLY, CDR2 FYNNEI, per germline. This CDR3 has 11 residues. The CDR3 is CASSARETQYF. The CDR3 DNA reads as TGTGCCAGCAGTGCGCGAGAGACCCAGTACTTC.

The chain uses TRBV6-2 or TRBV6-3 and TRBJ1-1, with 7 bases identical to TRBD1. The germline V gene encodes CDR1 MNHEY and CDR2 SVGEGT. J lost 2 bases, V lost 6 bases, and 18 bases had no gene match. The CDR3 runs 18 residues. CDR3 coding DNA: TGTGCCAGCAGGACCTCAGGGGGTGCTTTCAGTTGTAACACTGAAGCTTTCTTT. It specifies CASRTSGGAFSCNTEAFF.

There are a few counts of this clonotype. A read error is possible here, since a much larger clone lies one base away. This chain links TRBV7-8 with TRBJ2-1; no clear D. The CDR3 contains 16 residues. Trimming left V 10 bases short and J 1 base short, with 20 bases between. CDR1 and CDR2 from the germline V gene are SGHVS and FQNEAQ. CDR3 coding DNA: TGTGCCACCCGGCGAACCCCGCCCTCTTCCTACAATGAGCAGTTCTTC. Protein: CATRRTPPSSYNEQFF.

This clonotype was detected many times. The CDR3 DNA reads as TGTGCCAGCAGTCCTGACTCTTACTCCTACAATGAGCAGTTCTTC. It codes for CASSPDSYSYNEQFF. The J gene is TRBJ2-1, the V gene TRBV6-5; D unresolved. Germline V gene lookup returns CDR1 MNHEY and CDR2 SVGAGI. CDR3 length: 15 residues. With 5 bases removed from V and 0 bases from J, the gap between germline ends came to 11 bases.

About this clonotype itself: In this CDR3 the conserved last residue, phenylalanine or tryptophan, is missing, so a read error is likely. V usage is TRBV4-1 and J usage is TRBJ1-5; D is perhaps TRBD1 (5 bases). V was cut by 4 bases and J by 10 bases, with 20 bases left in between. Germline loops: CDR1 MGHRA, CDR2 YSYEKL. CDR3 length: 15 amino acids. The CDR3 DNA sequence: TGCGCCAGCAGCCGAGGGGCGGGGGGGGGTAATCCCCAGCATTTG. Its translation is CASSRGAGGGNPQHL.

At least ten counts were recorded for this clonotype. This chain joins TRBV7-9 and TRBJ1-3, with TRBD1 matching over 8 bases. CDR1 and CDR2 from the germline V gene are SEHNR and FQNEAQ (reference sequence). CDR3 length equals 17 residues. J was trimmed by 2 bases and V by 4 bases; bases with no gene match: 10. CDR3 DNA sequence: TGTGCCAGCAGCTCAGGACAGGGTCCCTCGACTGGAAACACCATATATTTT. Protein sequence: CASSSGQGPSTGNTIYF.

This clonotype was recorded many times. This chain links TRBV12-3 or TRBV12-4 with TRBJ2-5, with D perhaps matching TRBD2 (5 bases). This CDR3 comprises 15 residues. Trimming shortened V by 5 bases and J by 1 base, and 14 bases separated the two germline ends. For the CDR3, the DNA is TGTGCCAGCAGTCCCCGGCAACTAGTCCAAGAGACCCAGTACTTC. Protein: CASSPRQLVQETQYF.

In regard to this clonotype: A read error may account for a junction end that differs from germline. This CDR3 reads CASSFRREAQYF. The CDR3 DNA is TGTGCCAGTAGTTTCAGACGGGAGGCCCAGTACTTC. The V gene is TRBV28, the J gene TRBJ2-5; 7 nucleotides align to TRBD2. The CDR3 is 12 amino acids. Germline assignment: CDR1 MDHEN and CDR2 SYDVKM.

As concerns this clonotype: A read error is possible here, since a much larger clone lies one base away. This sequence joins TRBV28 and TRBJ2-7; D is undetermined. This CDR3 comprises 13 residues. CDR1 MDHEN and CDR2 SYDVKM come from the germline V gene. The CDR3 DNA follows: TGTGCCAGCAGTTTTCGGAGCTCCTACGGGCAGTACTTC. It codes for CASSFRSSYGQYF.

A remark on this clonotype: At one of its ends the junction is not consistent with the germline gene, which may arise from a read error. The chain links TRBV6-5 to TRBJ2-3; D uncertain. Per the germline V gene, CDR1 is MNHEY and CDR2 is SVGAGI. The CDR3 has 8 amino acids. In DNA form, the CDR3 reads TGTGTCAGCGTCACTCAGTATTTT. Translating gives CVSVTQYF.

Worth noting for this clonotype: Being one base from a much bigger clone, this may be a read error. The J gene is TRBJ2-6, the V gene TRBV29-1; maybe TRBD1 (5 bases). Germline loops: CDR1 SQVTM, CDR2 ANQGSEA. The CDR3 covers 13 residues. Written as DNA, the CDR3 is TGCAGCGTTGGACAAACTGGGGCCAACATCCTGACTTTC. This gives the protein CSVGQTGANILTF.

Note on this clonotype: Relative to the germline gene, one junction end is altered; a read error may explain this. In DNA, the CDR3 is TGTGCCAGCAGTAATCAGGGAGTGTGGGCTGAAGCTTACTTT. As protein: CASSNQGVWAEAYF. The chain carries TRBV6-5 and TRBJ1-1, with D maybe TRBD1 (5 bases). CDR3 size: 14 residues. In germline, CDR1 is MNHEY, CDR2 SVGAGI.

This clonotype was recorded many times. This sequence joins TRBV5-1 and TRBJ2-5; D might be TRBD1 (5 bases). Germline CDR1 SGHRS, CDR2 YFSETQ. The CDR3 has 12 amino acids. Trimming shortened V by 7 bases and J by 0 bases, and 7 bases separated the two germline ends. CDR3 DNA sequence: TGCGCCAGCGGGGCGTACCAAGAGACCCAGTACTTC. Protein product: CASGAYQETQYF.

The chain is built from TRBV11-2 and TRBJ2-7; 15 bases line up with TRBD2. This CDR3 is 18 amino acids long. CDR1 is SGHAT, CDR2 FQNNGV, per germline. The CDR3 sequence is CTMSLSVGLAGGGYEQYF. CDR3 coding DNA: TGTACCATGAGCTTATCCGTTGGACTAGCGGGAGGGGGGTACGAGCAGTACTTC.

The rearrangement links TRBV5-1 to TRBJ2-1, with TRBD2 identical over 7 bases. The junction had 1 base not matched to a gene; V was cut back by 1 base and J by 0 bases. This CDR3 is built from 15 residues. CDR1 is SGHRS, CDR2 YFSETQ, per germline. CDR3 sequence reads: CASSLRTSSYNEQFF. For the CDR3, the DNA is TGCGCCAGCAGCTTGAGGACTAGCTCCTACAATGAGCAGTTCTTC.

In the case of this clonotype: A junction end diverges from the germline sequence, so it may reflect a read error. The genes are TRBV6-5 and TRBJ2-1, with no clear D. Germline V lookup: CDR1 MNHEY, CDR2 SVGAGI. This CDR3 is built from 11 residues. CDR3: CATTEWDEQFF. DNA of the CDR3: TGCGCCACCACCGAGTGGGATGAGCAGTTCTTC.

In its sample, this clonotype was seen a few times. A much larger clone differs by one base, so this may be a read error. The J gene is TRBJ2-3, the V gene TRBV7-9; TRBD1 matches at 7 bases. The CDR3 covers 13 residues. The germline V gene encodes CDR1 SEHNR and CDR2 FQNEAQ (reference sequence). The CDR3 nucleotides are TGTGCCAGCAGCCGGGACAGCATAGATACGCAGTATTTT. Its translation is CASSRDSIDTQYF.

With regard to this clonotype: A much bigger clone sits one base away, suggesting this may be a read error. V usage is TRBV7-9 and J usage is TRBJ2-5, with a possible D match to TRBD2 (5 bases). The CDR3 is 14 amino acids. Per the germline V gene, CDR1 is SEHNR and CDR2 is FQNEAQ (reference sequence). Trimming took off 5 bases at V and 2 bases at J, with 12 bases between the two ends. The CDR3 spells CASSTREPQETQYF. The DNA of the CDR3 is TGTGCCAGCAGCACCCGGGAACCGCAAGAGACCCAGTACTTC. Full variable domain (outside the CDR3, taken from reference TRBV7-9 and TRBJ2-5): DTGVSQNPRHKITKRGQNVTFRCDPISEHNRLYWYRQTLGQGPEFLTYFQNEAQLEKSRLLSDRFSAERPKGSFSTLEIQRTEQGDSAMYLCASSTREPQETQYFGPGTRLLVL.

This clonotype is categorized as medium-sized. CDR3 sequence: CSVAEGGDTDTQYF. The DNA for the CDR3 is TGCAGCGTAGCGGAGGGGGGAGACACAGATACGCAGTATTTT. The chain has TRBV29-1 and TRBJ2-3, with D perhaps assigned TRBD1 or TRBD2 (6 bases each). Deletions cut 6 bases from V and 2 bases from J, with 15 bases between. From germline, CDR1 is SQVTM and CDR2 ANQGSEA. The CDR3 runs to 14 residues.

With regard to this clonotype: Germline and junction disagree at one end, which may indicate a read error. The V call is TRBV5-5, the J call TRBJ1-6, with D uncertain. Germline assignment: CDR1 SGHKS and CDR2 YYEKEE (reference sequence). The CDR3 is 14 residues long. CDR3: CASSLDFPVAPLNF. DNA for the CDR3: TGTGCTAGCAGCTTGGACTTTCCGGTTGCACCCCTCAACTTT.

Points on this clonotype: Compared with germline, one end of the junction differs, possibly owing to a read error. The chain joins TRBV6-5 to TRBJ1-4; TRBD1 might be the D (6 bases). The germline CDR1 and CDR2 sequences are MNHEY and SVGAGI. This CDR3 has 14 residues. The CDR3 here is CASSEKGGEERLFF. CDR3 sequence (DNA): TGTGCCAGCAGTGAAAAGGGGGGCGAGGAAAGACTGTTTTTT.

To note about this clonotype: At one boundary the junction diverges from the germline segment, which might be a read error. This sequence joins TRBV29-1 and TRBJ2-7; 7 bases are shared with TRBD2. Germline loops: CDR1 SQVTM, CDR2 ANQGSEA. This CDR3 is 14 amino acids long. Here the CDR3 reads CSIRLASPPYEQYF. The CDR3 DNA sequence: TGTAGCATTCGACTAGCTTCTCCGCCCTACGAGCAGTACTTC.